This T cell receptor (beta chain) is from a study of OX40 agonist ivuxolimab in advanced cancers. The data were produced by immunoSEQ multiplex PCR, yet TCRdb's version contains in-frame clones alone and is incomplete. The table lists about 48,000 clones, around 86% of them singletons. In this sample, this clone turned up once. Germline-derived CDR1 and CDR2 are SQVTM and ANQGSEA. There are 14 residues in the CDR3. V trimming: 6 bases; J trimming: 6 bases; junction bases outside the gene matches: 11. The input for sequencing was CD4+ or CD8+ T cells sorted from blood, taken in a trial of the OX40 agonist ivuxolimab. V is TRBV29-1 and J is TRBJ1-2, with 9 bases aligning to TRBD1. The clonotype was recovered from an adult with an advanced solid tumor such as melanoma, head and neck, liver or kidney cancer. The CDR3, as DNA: TGCAGCGTGGAGTGGACAGGGGTCGTCCATGGCTACACCTTC. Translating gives CSVEWTGVVHGYTF. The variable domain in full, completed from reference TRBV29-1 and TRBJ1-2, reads SAVISQKPSRDICQRGTSLTIQCQVDSQVTMMFWYRQQPGQSLTLIATANQGSEATYESGFVIDKFPISRPNLTFSTLTVSNMSPEDSSIYLCSVEWTGVVHGYTFGSGTRLTVV.